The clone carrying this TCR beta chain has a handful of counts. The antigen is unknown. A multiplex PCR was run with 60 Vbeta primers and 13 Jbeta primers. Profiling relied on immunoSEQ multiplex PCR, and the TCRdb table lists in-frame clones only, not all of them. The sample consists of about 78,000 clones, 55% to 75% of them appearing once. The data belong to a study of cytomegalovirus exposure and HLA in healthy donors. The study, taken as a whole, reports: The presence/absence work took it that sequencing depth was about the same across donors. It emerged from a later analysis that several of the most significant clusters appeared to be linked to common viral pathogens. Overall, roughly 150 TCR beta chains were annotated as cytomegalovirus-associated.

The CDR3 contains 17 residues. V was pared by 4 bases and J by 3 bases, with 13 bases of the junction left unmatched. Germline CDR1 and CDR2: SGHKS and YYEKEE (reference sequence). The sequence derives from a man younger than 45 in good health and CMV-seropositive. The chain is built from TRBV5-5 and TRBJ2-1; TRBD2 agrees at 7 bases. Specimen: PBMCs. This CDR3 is CASSPRPGGRHYNEQFF. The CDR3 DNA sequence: TGTGCCAGCAGCCCACGACCGGGCGGGAGACACTACAATGAGCAGTTCTTC.